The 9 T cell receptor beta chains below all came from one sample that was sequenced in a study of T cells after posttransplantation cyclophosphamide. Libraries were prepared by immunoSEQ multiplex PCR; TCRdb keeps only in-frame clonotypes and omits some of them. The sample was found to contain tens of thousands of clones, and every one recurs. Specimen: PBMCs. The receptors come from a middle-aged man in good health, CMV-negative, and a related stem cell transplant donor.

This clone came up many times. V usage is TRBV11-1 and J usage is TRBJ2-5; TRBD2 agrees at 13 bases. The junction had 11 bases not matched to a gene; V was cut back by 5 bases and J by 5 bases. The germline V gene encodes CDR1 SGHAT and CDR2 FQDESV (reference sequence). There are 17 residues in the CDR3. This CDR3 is CASSTKLAGGHCETQYF. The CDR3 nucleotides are TGTGCCAGCAGCACAAAACTAGCGGGAGGGCATTGCGAGACCCAGTACTTC.

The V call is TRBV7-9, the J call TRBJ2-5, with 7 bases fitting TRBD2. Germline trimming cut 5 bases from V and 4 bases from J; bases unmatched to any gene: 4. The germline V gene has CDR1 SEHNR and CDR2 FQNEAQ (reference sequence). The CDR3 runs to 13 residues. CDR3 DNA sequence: TGTGCCAGCAGCCCTGCGGGGGTAGAGACCCAGTACTTC. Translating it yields CASSPAGVETQYF.

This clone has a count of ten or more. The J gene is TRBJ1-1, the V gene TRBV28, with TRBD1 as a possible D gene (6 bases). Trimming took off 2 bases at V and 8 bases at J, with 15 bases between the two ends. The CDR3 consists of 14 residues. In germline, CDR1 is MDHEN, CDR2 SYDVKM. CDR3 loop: CASSLEEPGTEAFF. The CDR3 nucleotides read TGTGCCAGCAGTTTAGAGGAACCCGGGACAGAAGCTTTCTTT.

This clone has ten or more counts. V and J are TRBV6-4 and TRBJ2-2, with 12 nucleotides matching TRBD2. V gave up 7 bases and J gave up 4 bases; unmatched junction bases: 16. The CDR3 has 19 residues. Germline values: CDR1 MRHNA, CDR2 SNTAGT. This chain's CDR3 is CASNPLGLAGGGSTGELFF. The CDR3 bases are TGTGCCAGCAACCCCCTGGGGCTAGCGGGAGGGGGTAGCACCGGGGAGCTGTTTTTT.

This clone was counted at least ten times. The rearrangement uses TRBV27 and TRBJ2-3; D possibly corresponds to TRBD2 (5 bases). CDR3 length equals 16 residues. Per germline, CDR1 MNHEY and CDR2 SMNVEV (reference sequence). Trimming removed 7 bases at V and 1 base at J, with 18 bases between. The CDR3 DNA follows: TGTGCCAGCAAGGCTCTTGCAGCGGCCCGCACAGATACGCAGTATTTT. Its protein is CASKALAAARTDTQYF.

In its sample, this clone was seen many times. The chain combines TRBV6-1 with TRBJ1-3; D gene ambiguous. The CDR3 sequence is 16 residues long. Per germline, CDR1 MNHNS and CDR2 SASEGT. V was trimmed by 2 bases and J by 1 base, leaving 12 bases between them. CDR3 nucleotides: TGTGCCAGCAGTGAAAGGAGAGGAGCATCTGGAAACACCATATATTTT. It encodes CASSERRGASGNTIYF.

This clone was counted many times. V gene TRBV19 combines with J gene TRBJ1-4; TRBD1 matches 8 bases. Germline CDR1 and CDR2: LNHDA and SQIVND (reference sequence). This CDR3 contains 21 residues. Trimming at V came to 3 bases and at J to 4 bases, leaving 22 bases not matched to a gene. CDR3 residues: CASSIRTTGGRNPLLNEKLFF. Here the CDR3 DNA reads TGTGCCAGTAGTATTAGAACTACAGGGGGTAGAAATCCCCTACTTAATGAAAAACTGTTTTTT.

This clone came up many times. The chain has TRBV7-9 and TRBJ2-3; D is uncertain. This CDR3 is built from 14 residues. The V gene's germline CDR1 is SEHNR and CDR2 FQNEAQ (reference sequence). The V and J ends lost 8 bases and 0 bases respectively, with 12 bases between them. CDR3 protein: CASSGVFSTDTQYF. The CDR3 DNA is TGTGCCAGCTCGGGTGTATTTAGCACAGATACGCAGTATTTT.

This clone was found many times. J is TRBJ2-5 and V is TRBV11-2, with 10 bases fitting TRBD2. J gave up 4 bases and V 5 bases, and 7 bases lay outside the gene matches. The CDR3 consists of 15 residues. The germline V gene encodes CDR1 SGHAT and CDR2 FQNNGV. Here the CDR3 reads CASSPGLAGVETQYF. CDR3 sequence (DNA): TGTGCCAGCAGCCCAGGCCTAGCGGGAGTAGAGACCCAGTACTTC.